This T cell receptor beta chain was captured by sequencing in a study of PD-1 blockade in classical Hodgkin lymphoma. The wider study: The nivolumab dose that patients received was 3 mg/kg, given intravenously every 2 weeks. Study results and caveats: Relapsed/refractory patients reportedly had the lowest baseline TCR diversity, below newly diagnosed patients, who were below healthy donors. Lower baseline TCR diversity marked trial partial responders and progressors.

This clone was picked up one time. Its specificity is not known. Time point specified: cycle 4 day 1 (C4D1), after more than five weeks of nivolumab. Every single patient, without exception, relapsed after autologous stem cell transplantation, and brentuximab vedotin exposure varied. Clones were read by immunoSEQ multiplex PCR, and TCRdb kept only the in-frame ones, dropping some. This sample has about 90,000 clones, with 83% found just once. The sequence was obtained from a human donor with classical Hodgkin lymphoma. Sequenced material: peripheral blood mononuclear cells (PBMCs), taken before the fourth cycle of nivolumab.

The CDR3 spells CASSWSSGSSEQYF. The CDR3 DNA sequence: TGTGCCAGTAGTTGGTCTAGCGGGAGTAGCGAGCAGTACTTC. J is TRBJ2-7 and V is TRBV19; 10 bases are a match to TRBD2. CDR1 LNHDA and CDR2 SQIVND come from the germline V gene (reference sequence). The CDR3 length is 14 residues. J lost 6 bases, V lost 5 bases, and 7 bases had no gene match. The full variable domain, in which reference TRBV19 and TRBJ2-7 provide the parts outside the CDR3, is DGGITQSPKYLFRKEGQNVTLSCEQNLNHDAMYWYRQDPGQGLRLIYYSQIVNDFQKGDIAEGYSVSREKKESFPLTVTSAQKNPTAFYLCASSWSSGSSEQYFGPGTRLTVT.